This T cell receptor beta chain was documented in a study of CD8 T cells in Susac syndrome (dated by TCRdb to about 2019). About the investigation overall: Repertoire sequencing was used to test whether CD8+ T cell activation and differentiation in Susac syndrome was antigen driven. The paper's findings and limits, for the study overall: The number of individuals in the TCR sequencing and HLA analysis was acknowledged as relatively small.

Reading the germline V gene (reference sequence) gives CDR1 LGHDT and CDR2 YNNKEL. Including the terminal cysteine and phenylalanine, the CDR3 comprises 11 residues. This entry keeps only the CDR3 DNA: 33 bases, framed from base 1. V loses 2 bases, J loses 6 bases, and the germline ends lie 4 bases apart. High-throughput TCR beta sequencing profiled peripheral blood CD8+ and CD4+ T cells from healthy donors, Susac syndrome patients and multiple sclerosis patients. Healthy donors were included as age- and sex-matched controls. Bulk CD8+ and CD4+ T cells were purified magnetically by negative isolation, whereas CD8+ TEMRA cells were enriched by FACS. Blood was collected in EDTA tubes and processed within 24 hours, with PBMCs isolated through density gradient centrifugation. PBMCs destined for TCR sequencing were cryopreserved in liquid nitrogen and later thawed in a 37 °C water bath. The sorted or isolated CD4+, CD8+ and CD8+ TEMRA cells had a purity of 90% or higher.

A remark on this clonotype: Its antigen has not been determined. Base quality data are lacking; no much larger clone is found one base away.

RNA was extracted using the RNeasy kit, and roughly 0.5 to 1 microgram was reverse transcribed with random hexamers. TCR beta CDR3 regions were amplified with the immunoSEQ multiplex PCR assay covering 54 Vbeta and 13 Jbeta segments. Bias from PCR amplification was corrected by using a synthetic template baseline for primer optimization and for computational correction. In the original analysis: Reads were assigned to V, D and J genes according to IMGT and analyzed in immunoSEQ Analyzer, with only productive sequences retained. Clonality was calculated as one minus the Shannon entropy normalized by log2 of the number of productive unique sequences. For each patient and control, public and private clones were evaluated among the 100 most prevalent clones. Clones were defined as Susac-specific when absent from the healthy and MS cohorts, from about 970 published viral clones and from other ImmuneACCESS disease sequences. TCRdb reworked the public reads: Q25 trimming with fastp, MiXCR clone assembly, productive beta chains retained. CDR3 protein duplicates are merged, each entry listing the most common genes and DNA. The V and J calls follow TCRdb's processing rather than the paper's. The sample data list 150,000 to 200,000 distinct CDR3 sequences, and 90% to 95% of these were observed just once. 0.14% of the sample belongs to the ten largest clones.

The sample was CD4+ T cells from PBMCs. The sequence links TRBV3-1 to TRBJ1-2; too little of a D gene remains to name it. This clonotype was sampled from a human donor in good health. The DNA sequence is TGTGCCAGCAGCCAATCCCATGGCTACACCTTC. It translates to CASSQSHGYTF.